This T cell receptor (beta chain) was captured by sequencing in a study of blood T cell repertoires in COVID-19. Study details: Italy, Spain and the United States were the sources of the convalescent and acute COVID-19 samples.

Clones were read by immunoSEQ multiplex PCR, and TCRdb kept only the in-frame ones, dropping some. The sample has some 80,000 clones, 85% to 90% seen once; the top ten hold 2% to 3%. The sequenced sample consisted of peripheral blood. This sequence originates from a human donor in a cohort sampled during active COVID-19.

The CDR3 protein is CASRSTGFPDTQYF. The DNA for the CDR3 is TGTGCCAGCAGATCTACAGGGTTTCCAGATACGCAGTATTTT. This rearrangement joins TRBV5-6 to TRBJ2-3, with a tentative D call TRBD1 (6 bases). The V end was cut by 5 bases, the J end by 4 bases, with 14 bases between. There are 14 residues in the CDR3. Germline CDR1 and CDR2: SGHDT and YYEEEE.